A selection of T cell receptor beta chains follows, all from one sample in a study of patients and donors after allogeneic stem cell transplantation. In TCRdb, the RT-PCR reads were re-called with MiXCR into one record per CDR3 protein. This table has roughly 960,000 distinct CDR3 sequences, roughly 18% appearing once. Sample: blood, either unsorted or a sorted T cell fraction (not recorded which). These receptors came from a human donor who was either an allogeneic HSCT recipient or a stem cell or donor lymphocyte infusion donor (not recorded which). It is not recorded whose cells these are; they may come from a transplant donor. The CDR3 runs from the conserved cysteine through the conserved F or W. Fields, in order: V gene, J gene, CDR3 protein.

TRBV24-1	TRBJ2-1	CATSDPPSGRNEQFF
TRBV11-2	TRBJ2-1	CASSPGTSGGAWNEQFF
TRBV12-3/TRBV12-4	TRBJ1-2	CASSLAGPGGYTF
TRBV12-3/TRBV12-4	TRBJ2-1	CATVVGRTYNEQFF
TRBV20-1	TRBJ1-2	CSARVSSDGQANYGYTF
TRBV20-1	TRBJ2-1	CSARYEQFF
TRBV30	TRBJ1-6	CAWSVRTGRNSPLHF
TRBV10-3	TRBJ2-1	CASISGDDNEQFF
TRBV4-2	TRBJ2-1	CASSLGTSGGLEQFF
TRBV5-4	TRBJ2-7	CASSLVGGMKNYEQYF
TRBV5-4	TRBJ1-6	CASSRKTGLYNSPLHF
TRBV6-2/TRBV6-3	TRBJ2-7	CASSHGAQVYF
TRBV2	TRBJ1-5	CASSETRVSQPQHF
TRBV12-3/TRBV12-4	TRBJ2-7	CASSLYGTGIYEQYF
TRBV19	TRBJ2-7	CASSIQQGYEQYF
TRBV5-5	TRBJ2-7	CASSTEGGVPYEQYF
TRBV7-2	TRBJ2-1	CASSLGGGVEQFF